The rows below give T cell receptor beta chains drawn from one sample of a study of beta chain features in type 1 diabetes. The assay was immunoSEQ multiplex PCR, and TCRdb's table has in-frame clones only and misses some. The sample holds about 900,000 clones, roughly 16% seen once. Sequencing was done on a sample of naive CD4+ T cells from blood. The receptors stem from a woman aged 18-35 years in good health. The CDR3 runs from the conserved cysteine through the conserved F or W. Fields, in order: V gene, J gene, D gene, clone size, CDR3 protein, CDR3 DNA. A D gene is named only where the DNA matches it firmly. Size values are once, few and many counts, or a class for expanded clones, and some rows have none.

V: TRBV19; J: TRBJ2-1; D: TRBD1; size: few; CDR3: CASSEPGTVGRNEQFF; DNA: TGTGCCAGTAGTGAACCGGGGACAGTAGGGCGGAATGAGCAGTTCTTC
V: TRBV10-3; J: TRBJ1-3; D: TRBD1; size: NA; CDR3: CAIRGSMDRVSGNTIYF; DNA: TGTGCCATCAGGGGGTCGATGGACAGGGTCTCTGGAAACACCATATATTTT
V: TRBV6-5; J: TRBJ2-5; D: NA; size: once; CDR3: CASSQQRGGTETQYF; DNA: TGTGCCAGCAGTCAACAACGAGGAGGAACGGAGACCCAGTACTTC
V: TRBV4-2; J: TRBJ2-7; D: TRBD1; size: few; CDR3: CASSQDDRDYEQYF; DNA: TGTGCCAGCAGCCAAGATGACAGGGACTACGAGCAGTACTTC
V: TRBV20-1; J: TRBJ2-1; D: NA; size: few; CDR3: CSVADEQFF; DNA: TGCAGTGTGGCGGATGAGCAGTTCTTC
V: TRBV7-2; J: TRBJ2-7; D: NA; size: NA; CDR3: CASSLASDSYEQYF; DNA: TGTGCCAGCAGCTTAGCTAGCGACTCCTACGAGCAGTACTTC
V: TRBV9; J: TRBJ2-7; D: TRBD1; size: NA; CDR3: CASSVGDREWYEQYF; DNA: TGTGCCAGCAGCGTAGGGGACAGGGAATGGTACGAGCAGTACTTC
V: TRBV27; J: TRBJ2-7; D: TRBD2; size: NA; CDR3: CASRLAGGDEQYF; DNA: TGTGCCAGCCGACTAGCGGGAGGGGACGAGCAGTACTTC
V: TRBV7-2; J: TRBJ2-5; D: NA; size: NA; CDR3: CASSLIRKVETQYF; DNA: TGTGCCAGCAGCTTAATACGAAAGGTGGAGACCCAGTACTTC
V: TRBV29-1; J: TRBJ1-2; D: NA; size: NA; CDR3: CSVVSGAGYGYTF; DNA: TGCAGCGTTGTTTCGGGGGCCGGGTATGGCTACACCTTC
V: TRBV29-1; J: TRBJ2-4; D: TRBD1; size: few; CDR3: CSVGDRLAKNIQYF; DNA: TGCAGCGTTGGGGACAGACTAGCCAAAAACATTCAGTACTTC
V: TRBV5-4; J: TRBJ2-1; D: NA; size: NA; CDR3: CASSPGLPYNEQFF; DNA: TGTGCCAGCAGCCCGGGACTTCCCTACAATGAGCAGTTCTTC
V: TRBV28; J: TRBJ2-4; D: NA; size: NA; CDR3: CASSLGGNIQYF; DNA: TGTGCCAGCAGTTTAGGGGGCAACATTCAGTACTTC
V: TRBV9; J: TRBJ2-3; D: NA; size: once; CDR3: CASSSDSGADTQYF; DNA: TGTGCCAGCAGCTCAGATAGTGGGGCCGATACGCAGTATTTT
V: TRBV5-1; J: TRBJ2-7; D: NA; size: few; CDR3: CASSQLGSYEQYF; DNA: TGCGCCAGCAGCCAACTAGGCTCCTACGAGCAGTACTTC
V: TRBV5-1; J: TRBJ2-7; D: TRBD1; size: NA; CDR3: CASSLGDRPYEQYF; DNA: TGCGCCAGCAGCTTAGGGGACAGACCCTACGAGCAGTACTTC
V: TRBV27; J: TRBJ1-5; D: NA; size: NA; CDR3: CASSYKAGRRNQPQHF; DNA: TGTGCCAGCAGTTACAAGGCTGGTCGTCGCAATCAGCCCCAGCATTTT
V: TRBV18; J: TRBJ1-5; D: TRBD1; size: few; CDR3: CASSAVTGGGNQPQHF; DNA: TGTGCCAGCTCAGCCGTGACAGGGGGCGGCAATCAGCCCCAGCATTTT
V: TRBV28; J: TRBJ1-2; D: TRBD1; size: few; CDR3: CASRRQGASYGYTF; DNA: TGTGCCAGCAGACGACAGGGGGCGAGCTATGGCTACACCTTC
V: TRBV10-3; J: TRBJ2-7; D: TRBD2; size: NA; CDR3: CASSRAGGYEQYF; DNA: TGTGCCAGCAGTCGAGCGGGAGGTTACGAGCAGTACTTC
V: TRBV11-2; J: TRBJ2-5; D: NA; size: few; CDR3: CASSRDSALETQYF; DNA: TGTGCCAGCAGCCGGGACTCCGCCCTGGAGACCCAGTACTTC
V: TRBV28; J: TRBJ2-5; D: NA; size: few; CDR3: CASSLSQETQYF; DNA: TGTGCCAGCAGTTTAAGCCAAGAGACCCAGTACTTC
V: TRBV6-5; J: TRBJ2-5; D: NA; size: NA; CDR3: CASSYSWETQYF; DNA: TGTGCCAGCAGTTACTCGTGGGAGACCCAGTACTTC
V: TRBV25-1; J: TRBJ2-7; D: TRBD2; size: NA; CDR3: CASSSGGVFHEQYF; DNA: TGTGCCAGCAGTTCGGGGGGGGTATTCCACGAGCAGTACTTC
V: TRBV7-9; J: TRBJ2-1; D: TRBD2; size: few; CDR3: CASSLRESSYNEQFF; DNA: TGTGCCAGCAGCTTGCGGGAGAGCTCCTACAATGAGCAGTTCTTC
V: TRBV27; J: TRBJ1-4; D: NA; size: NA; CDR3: CASRIPPGTLNEKLFF; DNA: TGTGCCAGCAGAATACCCCCCGGGACACTAAATGAAAAACTGTTTTTT
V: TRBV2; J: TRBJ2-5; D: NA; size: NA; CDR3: CASNRGYLAGETQYF; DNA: TGTGCCAGCAACCGGGGTTATCTTGCGGGGGAGACCCAGTACTTC
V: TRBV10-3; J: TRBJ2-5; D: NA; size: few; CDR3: CAISQGQETQYF; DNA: TGTGCCATTTCCCAGGGGCAAGAGACCCAGTACTTC
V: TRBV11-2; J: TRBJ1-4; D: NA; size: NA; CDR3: CASSRTDGEKLFF; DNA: TGTGCCAGCAGCCGTACAGATGGGGAAAAACTGTTTTTT
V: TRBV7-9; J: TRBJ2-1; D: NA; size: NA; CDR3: CASSLDRLVEYNEQFF; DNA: TGTGCCAGCAGCTTGGACAGACTAGTGGAGTACAATGAGCAGTTCTTC
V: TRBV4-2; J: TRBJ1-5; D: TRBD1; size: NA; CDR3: CASSLSGGFNQPQHF; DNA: TGTGCCAGCAGCCTATCAGGGGGGTTCAATCAGCCCCAGCATTTT
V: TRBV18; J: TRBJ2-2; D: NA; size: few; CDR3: CASSTTGTGELFF; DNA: TGTGCCAGCTCAACGACAGGAACCGGGGAGCTGTTTTTT
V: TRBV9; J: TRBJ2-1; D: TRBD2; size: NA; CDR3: CASSVEAGEDNEQFF; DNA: TGTGCCAGCAGCGTAGAGGCGGGAGAGGATAATGAGCAGTTCTTC
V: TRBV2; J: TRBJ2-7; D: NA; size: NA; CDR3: CASTTGPYEQYF; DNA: TGTGCCAGCACGACAGGACCCTACGAGCAGTACTTC
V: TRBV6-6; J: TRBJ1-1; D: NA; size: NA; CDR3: CASSPGTRNTEAFF; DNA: TGTGCCAGCAGTCCCGGGACGAGGAACACTGAAGCTTTCTTT
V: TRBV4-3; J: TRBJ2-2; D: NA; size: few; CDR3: CASSQVPRRELFF; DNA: TGCGCCAGCAGCCAAGTCCCCCGCCGGGAGCTGTTTTTT
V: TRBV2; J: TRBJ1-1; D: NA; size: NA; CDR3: CASSQATGTFLRNTEAFF; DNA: TGTGCCAGCAGTCAAGCAACCGGGACATTCCTCAGGAACACTGAAGCTTTCTTT
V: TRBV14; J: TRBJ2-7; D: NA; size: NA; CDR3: CASSQERGSFPYEQYF; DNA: TGTGCCAGCAGCCAAGAACGGGGGAGTTTTCCCTACGAGCAGTACTTC
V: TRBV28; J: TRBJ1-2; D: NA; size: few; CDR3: CASSPGNYGYTF; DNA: TGTGCCAGCAGTCCAGGGAACTATGGCTACACCTTC
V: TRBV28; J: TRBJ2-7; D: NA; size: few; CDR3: CASSPTGSGYEQYF; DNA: TGTGCCAGCAGTCCCACAGGGTCGGGGTACGAGCAGTACTTC
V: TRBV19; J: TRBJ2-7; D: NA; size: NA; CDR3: CASSTLFPVSSYEQYF; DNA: TGTGCCAGTAGTACCCTCTTTCCGGTTAGCTCCTACGAGCAGTACTTC
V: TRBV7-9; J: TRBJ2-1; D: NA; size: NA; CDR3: CASSLGRADYLADEQFF; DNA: TGTGCCAGCAGCTTAGGAAGGGCGGACTACTTGGCCGATGAGCAGTTCTTC
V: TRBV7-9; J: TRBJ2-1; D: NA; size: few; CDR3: CASSGGDIGEQFF; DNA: TGTGCCAGCAGCGGAGGGGACATCGGTGAGCAGTTCTTC
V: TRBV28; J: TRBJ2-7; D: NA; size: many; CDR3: CASRRFEQYF; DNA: TGTGCCAGCAGGAGATTTGAGCAGTACTTC
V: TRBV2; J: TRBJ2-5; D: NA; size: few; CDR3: CASSVRLQETQYF; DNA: TGTGCCAGCAGTGTTAGGCTCCAAGAGACCCAGTACTTC
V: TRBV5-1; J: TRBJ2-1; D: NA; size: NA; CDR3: CASSPREFAYNEQFF; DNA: TGCGCCAGCAGTCCTCGGGAGTTCGCCTACAATGAGCAGTTCTTC
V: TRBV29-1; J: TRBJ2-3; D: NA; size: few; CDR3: CSVRLRHTDTQYF; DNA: TGCAGCGTACGACTACGTCACACAGATACGCAGTATTTT
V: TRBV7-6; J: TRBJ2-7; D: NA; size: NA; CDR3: CASSRSGTKSGEQYF; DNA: TGTGCCAGCAGCCGATCGGGGACAAAATCGGGCGAGCAGTACTTC
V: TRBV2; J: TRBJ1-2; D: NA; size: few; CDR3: CASTGQYDYTF; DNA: TGTGCCAGCACTGGACAGTATGACTACACCTTC
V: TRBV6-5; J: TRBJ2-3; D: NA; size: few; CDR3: CASSYQMGTQYF; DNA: TGTGCCAGCAGTTACCAGATGGGTACGCAGTATTTT
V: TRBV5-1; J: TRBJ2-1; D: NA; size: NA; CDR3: CASSLGSAGPSYNEQFF; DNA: TGCGCCAGCAGCTTGGGTTCAGCGGGCCCATCCTACAATGAGCAGTTCTTC
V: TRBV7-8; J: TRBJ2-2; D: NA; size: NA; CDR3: CASSHYRDTGELFF; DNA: TGTGCCAGCAGCCATTATCGTGACACCGGGGAGCTGTTTTTT
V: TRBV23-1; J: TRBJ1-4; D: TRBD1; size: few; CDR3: CASSRPWTGHREKLFF; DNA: TGCGCCAGCAGCCGCCCTTGGACAGGTCATCGTGAAAAACTGTTTTTT
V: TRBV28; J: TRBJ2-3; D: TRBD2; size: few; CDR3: CASSSTSGTADTQYF; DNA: TGTGCCAGCAGTTCGACTAGCGGGACAGCAGATACGCAGTATTTT
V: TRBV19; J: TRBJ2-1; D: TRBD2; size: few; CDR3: CASALLAGVYNEQFF; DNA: TGTGCCAGTGCCCTTCTAGCGGGAGTCTACAATGAGCAGTTCTTC
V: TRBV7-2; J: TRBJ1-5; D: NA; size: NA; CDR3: CASSFSENQPQHF; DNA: TGTGCCAGCAGCTTCTCAGAGAATCAGCCCCAGCATTTT
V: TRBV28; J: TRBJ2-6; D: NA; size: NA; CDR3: CASTQRSTGNVLTF; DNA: TGTGCCAGCACCCAACGGTCGACAGGTAACGTCCTGACTTTC
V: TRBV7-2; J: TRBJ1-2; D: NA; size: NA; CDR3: CASSLAWQNYGYTF; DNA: TGTGCCAGCAGCTTAGCTTGGCAGAACTATGGCTACACCTTC
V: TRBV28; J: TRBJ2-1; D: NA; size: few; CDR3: CASRHRYDNEQFF; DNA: TGTGCCAGCAGACACCGATATGACAATGAGCAGTTCTTC
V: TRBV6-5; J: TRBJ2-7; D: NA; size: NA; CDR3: CASSESPRTANTHF; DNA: TGTGCCAGCAGTGAATCCCCCCGGACAGCCAACACGCACTTC